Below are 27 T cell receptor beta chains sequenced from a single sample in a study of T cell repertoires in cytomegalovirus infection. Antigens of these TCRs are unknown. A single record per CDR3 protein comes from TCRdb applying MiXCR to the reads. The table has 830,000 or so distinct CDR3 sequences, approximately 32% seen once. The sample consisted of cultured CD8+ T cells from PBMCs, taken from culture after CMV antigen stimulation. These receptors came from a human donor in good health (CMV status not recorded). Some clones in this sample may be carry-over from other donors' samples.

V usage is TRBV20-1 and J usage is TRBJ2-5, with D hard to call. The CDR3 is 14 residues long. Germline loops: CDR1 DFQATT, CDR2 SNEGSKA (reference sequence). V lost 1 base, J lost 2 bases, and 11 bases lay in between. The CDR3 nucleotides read TGCAGTGCTAGAGGGGCCTCCAGGCAAGAGACCCAGTACTTC. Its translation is CSARGASRQETQYF.

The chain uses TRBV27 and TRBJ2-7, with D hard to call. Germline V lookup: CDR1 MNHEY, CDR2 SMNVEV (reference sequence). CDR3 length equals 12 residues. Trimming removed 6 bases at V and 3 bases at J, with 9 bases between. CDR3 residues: CASRAGFYEQYF. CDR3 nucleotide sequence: TGTGCCAGCAGGGCTGGGTTCTACGAGCAGTACTTC.

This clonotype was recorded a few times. CDR3 DNA sequence: TGTGCCAGTAGTCCGGGACCCCTACAACGGCAGTTCTTC. It codes for CASSPGPLQRQFF. The J gene is TRBJ2-1, the V gene TRBV19; either TRBD1 or TRBD2 may supply D (5 bases each). Germline V gene data show CDR1 as LNHDA and CDR2 as SQIVND (reference sequence). This CDR3 is built from 13 residues. Trimming left V 5 bases short and J 12 bases short, with 17 bases between.

CDR3 DNA: TGCGCCACCGCCGAGGGCTACGAGCAGTACTTC. Residues: CATAEGYEQYF. This chain joins TRBV10-2 and TRBJ2-7, with D possibly TRBD2 on 5 matching bases. The CDR3 loop spans 11 amino acids. The V end lost 10 bases, the J end lost 3 bases, and 10 bases lay between the germline ends. CDR1 WSHSY and CDR2 SAAADI come from the germline V gene.

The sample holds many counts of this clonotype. The CDR3 loop reads CASSISRVVNTEAFF. The CDR3 nucleotides are TGTGCCAGTAGTATATCGAGGGTCGTGAACACTGAAGCTTTCTTT. The chain is built from TRBV19 and TRBJ1-1; no clear D gene. The CDR3 runs 15 residues. Trimming pared 2 bases from V and 0 bases from J, leaving 10 bases between. Germline-derived CDR1 and CDR2 are LNHDA and SQIVND (reference sequence). Variable domain in full (rest from reference TRBV19 and TRBJ1-1): DGGITQSPKYLFRKEGQNVTLSCEQNLNHDAMYWYRQDPGQGLRLIYYSQIVNDFQKGDIAEGYSVSREKKESFPLTVTSAQKNPTAFYLCASSISRVVNTEAFFGQGTRLTVV.

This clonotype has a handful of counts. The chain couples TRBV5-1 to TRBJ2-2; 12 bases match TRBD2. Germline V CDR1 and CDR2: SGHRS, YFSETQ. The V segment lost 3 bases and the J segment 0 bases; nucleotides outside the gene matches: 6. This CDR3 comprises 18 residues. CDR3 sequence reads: CASSSTSGGPTNTGELFF. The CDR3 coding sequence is TGCGCCAGCAGCTCGACTAGCGGGGGACCTACGAACACCGGGGAGCTGTTTTTT.

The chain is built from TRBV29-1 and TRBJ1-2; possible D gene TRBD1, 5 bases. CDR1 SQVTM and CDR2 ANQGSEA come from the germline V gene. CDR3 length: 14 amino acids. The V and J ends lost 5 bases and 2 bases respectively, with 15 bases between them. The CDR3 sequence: CSVTRGISNYGYTF. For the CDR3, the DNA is TGCAGCGTTACACGGGGGATATCGAACTATGGCTACACCTTC.

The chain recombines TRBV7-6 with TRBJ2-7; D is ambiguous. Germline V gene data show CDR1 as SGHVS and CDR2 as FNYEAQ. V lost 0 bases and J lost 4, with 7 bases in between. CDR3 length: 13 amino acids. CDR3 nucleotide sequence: TGTGCCAGCAGCTTAGCTCCCTGGTACGAGCAGTACTTC. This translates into CASSLAPWYEQYF.

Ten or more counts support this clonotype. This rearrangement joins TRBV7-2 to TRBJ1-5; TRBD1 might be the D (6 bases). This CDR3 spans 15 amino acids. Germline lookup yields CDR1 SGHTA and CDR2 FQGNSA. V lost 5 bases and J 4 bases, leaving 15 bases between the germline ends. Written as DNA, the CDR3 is TGTGCCAGCAGCCCACAGGGTTCCCCGAATCAGCCCCAGCATTTT. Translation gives CASSPQGSPNQPQHF.

CDR3 DNA sequence: TGCAGTGGGTCCCCGGGGGGGGGCTTCGTTGAGCAGTTCTTC. Encoded protein: CSGSPGGGFVEQFF. The chain combines TRBV20-1 with TRBJ2-1; 8 bases match TRBD2. This CDR3 spans 14 amino acids. CDR1 and CDR2 (germline): DFQATT, SNEGSKA (reference sequence). V was clipped by 7 bases and J by 9 bases; unmatched bases: 14.

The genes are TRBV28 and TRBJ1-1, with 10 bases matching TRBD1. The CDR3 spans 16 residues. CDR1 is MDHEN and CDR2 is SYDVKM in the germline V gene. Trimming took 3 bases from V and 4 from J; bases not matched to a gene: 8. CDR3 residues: CASSFRRTGGGTEAFF. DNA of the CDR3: TGTGCCAGCAGTTTCAGGAGGACAGGGGGAGGCACTGAAGCTTTCTTT.

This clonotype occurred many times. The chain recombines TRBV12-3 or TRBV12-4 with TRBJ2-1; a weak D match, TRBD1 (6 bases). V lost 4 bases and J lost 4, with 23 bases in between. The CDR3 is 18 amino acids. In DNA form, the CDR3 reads TGTGCCAGCAGTTCCCCGGGACAAGAAGAAATAATATACAATGAGCAGTTCTTC. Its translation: CASSSPGQEEIIYNEQFF.

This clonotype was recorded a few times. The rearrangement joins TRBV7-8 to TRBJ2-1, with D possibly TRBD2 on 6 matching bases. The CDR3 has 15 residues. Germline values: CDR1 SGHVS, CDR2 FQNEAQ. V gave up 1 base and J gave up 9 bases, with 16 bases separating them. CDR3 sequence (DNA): TGTGCCAGCAGCTTAGAAGGAATGGGGGGAGGTGAGCAGTTCTTC. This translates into CASSLEGMGGGEQFF.

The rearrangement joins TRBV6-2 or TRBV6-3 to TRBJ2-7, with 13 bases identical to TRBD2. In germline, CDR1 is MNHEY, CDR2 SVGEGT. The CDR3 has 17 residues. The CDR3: CASSPPAWTSGSYGQYV. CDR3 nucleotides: TGTGCCAGCAGCCCTCCGGCTTGGACTAGCGGGAGCTACGGGCAGTACGTC.

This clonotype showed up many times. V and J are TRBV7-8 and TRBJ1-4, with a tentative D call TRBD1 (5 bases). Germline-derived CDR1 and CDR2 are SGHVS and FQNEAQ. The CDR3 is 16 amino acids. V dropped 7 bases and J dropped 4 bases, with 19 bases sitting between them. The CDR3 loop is CASIPGRGTGNEKLFF. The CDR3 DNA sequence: TGTGCCAGCATCCCTGGGAGGGGAACGGGTAATGAAAAACTGTTTTTT.

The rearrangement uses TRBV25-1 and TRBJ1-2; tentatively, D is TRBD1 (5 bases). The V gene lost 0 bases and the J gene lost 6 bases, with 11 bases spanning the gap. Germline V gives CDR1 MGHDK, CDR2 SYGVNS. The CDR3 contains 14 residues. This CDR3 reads CASSEYFEGNGYTF. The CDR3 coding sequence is TGTGCCAGCAGTGAATATTTTGAGGGGAATGGCTACACCTTC.

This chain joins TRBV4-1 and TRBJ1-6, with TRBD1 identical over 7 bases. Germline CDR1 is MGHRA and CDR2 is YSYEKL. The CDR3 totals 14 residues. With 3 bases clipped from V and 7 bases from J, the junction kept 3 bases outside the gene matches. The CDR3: CASSQVTGNSPLHF. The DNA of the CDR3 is TGCGCCAGCAGCCAGGTGACAGGGAATTCACCCCTCCACTTT.

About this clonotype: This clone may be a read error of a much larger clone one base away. In nucleotides, the CDR3 is TGTGCCAGCAGCTTAAGTCCAGGGCCCCCGGAAGATACGCAGTATTTT. Translating gives CASSLSPGPPEDTQYF. The genes are TRBV7-2 and TRBJ2-3, with TRBD1 as a possible D gene (5 bases). The CDR3 sequence is 16 residues long. Germline-derived CDR1 and CDR2 are SGHTA and FQGNSA. V dropped 2 bases and J dropped 5 bases, with 17 bases sitting between them.

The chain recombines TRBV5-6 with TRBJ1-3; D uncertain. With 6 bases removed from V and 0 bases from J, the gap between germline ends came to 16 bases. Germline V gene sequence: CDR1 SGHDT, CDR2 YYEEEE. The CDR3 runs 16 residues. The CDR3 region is CASTISQWISGNTIYF. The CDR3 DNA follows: TGTGCCAGCACTATCTCACAGTGGATCTCTGGAAACACCATATATTTT.

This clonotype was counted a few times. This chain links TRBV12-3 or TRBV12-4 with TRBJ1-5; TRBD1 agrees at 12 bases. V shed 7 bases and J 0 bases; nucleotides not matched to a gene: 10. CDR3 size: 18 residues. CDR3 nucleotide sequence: TGTGCCAGCACGTTTGGGGGACAGGGGGCGAGTAGCAATCAGCCCCAGCATTTT. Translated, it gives CASTFGGQGASSNQPQHF.

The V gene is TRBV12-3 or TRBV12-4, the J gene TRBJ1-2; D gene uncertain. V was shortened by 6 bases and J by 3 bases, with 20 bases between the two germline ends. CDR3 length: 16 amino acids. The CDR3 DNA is TGTGCCAGCAGCAAACCCCCCCCCGGGATGGACTATGGCTACACCTTC. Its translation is CASSKPPPGMDYGYTF.

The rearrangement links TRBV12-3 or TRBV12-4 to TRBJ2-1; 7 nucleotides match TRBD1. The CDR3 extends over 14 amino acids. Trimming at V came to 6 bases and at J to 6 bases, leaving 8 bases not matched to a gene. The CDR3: CASSTTGWSNEQFF. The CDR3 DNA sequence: TGTGCCAGCAGCACGACAGGGTGGAGCAATGAGCAGTTCTTC.

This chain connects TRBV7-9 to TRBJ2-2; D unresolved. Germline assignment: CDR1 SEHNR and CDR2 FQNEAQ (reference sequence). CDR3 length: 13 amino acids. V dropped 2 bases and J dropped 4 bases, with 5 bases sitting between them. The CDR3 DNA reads TGTGCCAGCAGCTTACCGAGCACCGGGGAGCTGTTTTTT. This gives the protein CASSLPSTGELFF.

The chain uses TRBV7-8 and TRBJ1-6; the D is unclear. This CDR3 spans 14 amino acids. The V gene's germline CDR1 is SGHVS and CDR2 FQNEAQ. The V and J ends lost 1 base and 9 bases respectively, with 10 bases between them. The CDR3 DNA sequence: TGTGCCAGCAGCTTAGAAGGGAGCGGTTCACCCCTCCACTTT. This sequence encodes CASSLEGSGSPLHF. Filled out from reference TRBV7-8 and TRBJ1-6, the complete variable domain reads GAGVSQSPRYKVAKRGQDVALRCDPISGHVSLFWYQQALGQGPEFLTYFQNEAQLDKSGLPSDRFFAERPEGSVSTLKIQRTQQEDSAVYLCASSLEGSGSPLHFGNGTRLTVT.

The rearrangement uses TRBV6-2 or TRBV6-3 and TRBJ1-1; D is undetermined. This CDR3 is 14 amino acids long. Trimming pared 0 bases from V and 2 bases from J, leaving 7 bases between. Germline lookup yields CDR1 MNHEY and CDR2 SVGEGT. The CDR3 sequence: CASSYSWANTEAFF. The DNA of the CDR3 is TGTGCCAGCAGTTACTCGTGGGCCAACACTGAAGCTTTCTTT.

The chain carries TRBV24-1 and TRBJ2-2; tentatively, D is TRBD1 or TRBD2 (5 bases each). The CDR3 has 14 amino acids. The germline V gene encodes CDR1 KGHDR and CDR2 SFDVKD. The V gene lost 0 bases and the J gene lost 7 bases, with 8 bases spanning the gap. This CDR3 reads CATSDLDGGGELFF. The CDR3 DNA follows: TGTGCCACCAGTGATTTGGATGGGGGCGGGGAGCTGTTTTTT.

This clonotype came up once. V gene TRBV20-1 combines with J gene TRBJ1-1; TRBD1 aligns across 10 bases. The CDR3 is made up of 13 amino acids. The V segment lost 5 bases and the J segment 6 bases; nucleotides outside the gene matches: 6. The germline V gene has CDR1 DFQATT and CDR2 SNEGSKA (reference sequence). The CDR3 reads CSARDRGYPEAFF. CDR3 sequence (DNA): TGCAGTGCTCGGGACAGGGGATATCCTGAAGCTTTCTTT.